Shown below are 5 T cell receptor beta chains from a single sample sequenced in a study of T cell responses to AZD1222 COVID-19 vaccine. Libraries were prepared by immunoSEQ multiplex PCR; TCRdb keeps only in-frame clonotypes and omits some of them. The sample shows roughly 140,000 clones, around 90% of them seen only once. The sequences come from peripheral blood, collected 28 days after the second AZD1222 dose. Receptors were obtained from an adult who received the AZD1222 COVID-19 vaccine.

The chain is built from TRBV4-1 and TRBJ2-1; D may correspond to TRBD1 or TRBD2 (5 bases each). CDR3 size: 17 residues. Trimming cost V 0 bases and J 3 bases, with 15 bases left between them. Germline V lookup: CDR1 MGHRA, CDR2 YSYEKL. The CDR3 region is CASSQEFGASGYNEQFF. DNA of the CDR3: TGCGCCAGCAGCCAAGAGTTCGGGGCCTCCGGCTACAATGAGCAGTTCTTC.

This clone was recorded only once. DNA for the CDR3: TGTGCCAGCAGCTTCACCCAGACTAGCGGATCCTACAATGAGCAGTTCTTC. Protein sequence: CASSFTQTSGSYNEQFF. The V call is TRBV7-9, the J call TRBJ2-1; 9 nucleotides match TRBD2. Germline V gene lookup returns CDR1 SEHNR and CDR2 FQNEAQ (reference sequence). V shed 3 bases, J shed 1 base, and the junction held 7 bases outside the gene matches. This CDR3 contains 17 residues.

The chain couples TRBV19 to TRBJ2-7; 9 nucleotides align to TRBD1. In germline, CDR1 is LNHDA, CDR2 SQIVND (reference sequence). With V trimmed by 4 bases and J by 2 bases, 6 bases remained unmatched. This CDR3 is 15 amino acids long. CDR3 region: CASSRSRDRAYEQYF. Here the CDR3 DNA reads TGTGCCAGTAGTAGGAGCCGGGACAGGGCCTACGAGCAGTACTTC.

The chain joins TRBV30 to TRBJ2-3; 9 positions agree with TRBD2. The trim removed 4 bases at V and 3 bases at J, leaving 5 bases unmatched. Germline V gene data show CDR1 as GTSNPN and CDR2 as SVGIG (reference sequence). This CDR3 is built from 14 residues. The CDR3 DNA is TGTGCCTGGATGGGACTAGCAGATACAGATACGCAGTATTTT. This encodes CAWMGLADTDTQYF.

The rearrangement uses TRBV4-2 and TRBJ2-1; 8 bases match TRBD1. The CDR3 length is 16 residues. The ends lost 0 bases at V and 3 bases at J; junction bases unmatched: 4. Germline V CDR1 and CDR2: LGHNA, YNFKEQ. CDR3 sequence (DNA): TGTGCCAGCAGCCAAGAACAGGGGGTAGGCTACAATGAGCAGTTCTTC. Protein sequence: CASSQEQGVGYNEQFF.